The sequence of this T cell receptor beta chain was determined in a study of T-cell memory formation after mild COVID-19. Constant-segment primers were used for 5'RACE, and the resulting TCR alpha and TCR beta cDNA libraries carried sample barcodes and UMIs. Each CDR3 protein is one row after TCRdb ran MiXCR on the 5' RACE reads. Found here are roughly 350,000 distinct CDR3 sequences, roughly 13% of them singletons; the top ten hold approximately 22%. Overall study findings and caveats: Memory sampled before infection contained some responding clones, suggesting cross-reactive memory joined.

The sample holds a few counts of this clonotype. Its antigen is as yet unknown. The material sequenced was PBMCs or a T cell subset sorted from them (not recorded which). This TCR derives from a man aged 18 to 35 who had mild COVID-19 (a few samples of this study predate the infection). Cell type and time point are not known.

The CDR3 here is CASSLGVGPGTDTQYF. In DNA form, the CDR3 reads TGCGCCAGCAGCTTGGGCGTTGGACCCGGCACAGATACGCAGTATTTT. V and J are TRBV5-1 and TRBJ2-3, with D unclear. The CDR3 length is 16 residues. The V end was cut by 0 bases, the J end by 1 base, with 12 bases between. Germline V lookup: CDR1 SGHRS, CDR2 YFSETQ. Looking up the rest from reference TRBV5-1 and TRBJ2-3 gives the full variable domain: KAGVTQTPRYLIKTRGQQVTLSCSPISGHRSVSWYQQTPGQGLQFLFEYFSETQRNKGNFPGRFSGRQFSNSRSEMNVSTLELGDSALYLCASSLGVGPGTDTQYFGPGTRLTVL.